Detailed here is one T cell receptor beta chain. A sample-barcoded 5' primer and a J-beta primer mix were used in a second PCR of roughly 7 to 11 cycles. TCRdb redid the calling of the 5' RACE reads with MiXCR, one entry per CDR3 protein. The repertoire consists of over 600,000 distinct CDR3 sequences, with 45% to 70% occurring once and the leading ten covering approximately 24%. The trim removed 7 bases at V and 7 bases at J, leaving 9 bases unmatched. Germline V gives CDR1 SNHLY, CDR2 FYNNEI. This CDR3 has 14 residues. The data belong to a study of blood T cells in healthy people across ages. Sequencing used blood. The sequence derives from a man aged 40-49 years in good health. This chain joins TRBV2 and TRBJ2-7; 11 positions match TRBD2. The CDR3 DNA sequence: TGTGCCAGCAATAGACTAGCGGGGCCAGGTGAGCAGTACTTC. Its protein product is CASNRLAGPGEQYF.